The clone carrying this T cell receptor beta chain came up many times. The antigen remains unidentified. These data originate in a study of CD8 T cells in ankylosing spondylitis. Broader study findings: Some motif variants had been reported before (in reactive arthritis synovial fluid and blood). Significant enrichment of disease-linked clones was reportedly seen in matched ankylosing spondylitis synovial fluid.

Via MiXCR, TCRdb re-called the 5' RACE reads, giving one row per CDR3 protein. The sample has roughly 180,000 distinct CDR3 sequences; 9.8% are singletons. CDR1 is SQVTM, CDR2 ANQGSEA, per germline. The CDR3 is made up of 13 amino acids. V gave up 8 bases and J gave up 1 base; unmatched junction bases: 7. The rearrangement links TRBV29-1 to TRBJ2-7, with 8 bases that match TRBD2. The sequence derives from a female donor with ankylosing spondylitis or in good health (not recorded which). Sequenced input: blood, either unsorted or a sorted T cell fraction (not recorded which). The DNA for the CDR3 is TGCAGCATGCTATCTAGCGGGTCCTACGAGCAGTACTTC. Amino acid sequence: CSMLSSGSYEQYF.